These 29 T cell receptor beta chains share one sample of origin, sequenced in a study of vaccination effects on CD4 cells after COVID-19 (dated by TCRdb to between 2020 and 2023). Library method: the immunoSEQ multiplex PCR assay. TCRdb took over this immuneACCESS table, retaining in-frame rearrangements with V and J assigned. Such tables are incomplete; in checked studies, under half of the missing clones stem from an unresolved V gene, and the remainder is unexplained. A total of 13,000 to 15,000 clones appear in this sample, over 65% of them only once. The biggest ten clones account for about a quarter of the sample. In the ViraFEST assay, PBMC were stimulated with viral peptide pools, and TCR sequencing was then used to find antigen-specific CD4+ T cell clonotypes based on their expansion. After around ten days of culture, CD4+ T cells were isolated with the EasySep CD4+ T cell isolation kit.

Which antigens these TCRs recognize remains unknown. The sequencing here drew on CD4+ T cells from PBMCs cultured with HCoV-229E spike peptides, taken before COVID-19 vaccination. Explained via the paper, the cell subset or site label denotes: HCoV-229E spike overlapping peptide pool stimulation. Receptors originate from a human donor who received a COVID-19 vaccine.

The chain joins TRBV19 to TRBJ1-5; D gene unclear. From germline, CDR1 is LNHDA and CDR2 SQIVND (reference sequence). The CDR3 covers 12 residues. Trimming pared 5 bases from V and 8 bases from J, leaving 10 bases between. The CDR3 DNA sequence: TGTGCCAGTAGTGGAACGGCCAAGCCCCAGCATTTT. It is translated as CASSGTAKPQHF.

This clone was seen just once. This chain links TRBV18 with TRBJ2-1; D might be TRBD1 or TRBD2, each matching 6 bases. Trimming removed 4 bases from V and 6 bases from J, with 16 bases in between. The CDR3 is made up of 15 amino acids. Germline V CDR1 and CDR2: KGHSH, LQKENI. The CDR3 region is CASSQRDRGRNEQFF. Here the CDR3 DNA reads TGTGCCAGCTCACAACGGGACCGGGGGCGCAATGAGCAGTTCTTC.

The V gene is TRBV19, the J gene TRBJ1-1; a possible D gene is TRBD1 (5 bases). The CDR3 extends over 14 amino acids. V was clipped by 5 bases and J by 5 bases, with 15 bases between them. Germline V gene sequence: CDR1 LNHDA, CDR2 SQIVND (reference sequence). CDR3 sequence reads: CASSQRLGGTEAFF. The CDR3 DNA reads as TGTGCCAGTAGTCAACGACTGGGGGGAACTGAAGCTTTCTTT.

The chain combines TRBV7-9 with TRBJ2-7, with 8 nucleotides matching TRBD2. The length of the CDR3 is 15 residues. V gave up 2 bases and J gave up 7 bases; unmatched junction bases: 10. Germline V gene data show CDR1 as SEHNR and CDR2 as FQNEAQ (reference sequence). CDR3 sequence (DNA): TGTGCCAGCAGCTTACAGTTAGGTTCTAGCGGGGAGCAGTACTTC. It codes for CASSLQLGSSGEQYF. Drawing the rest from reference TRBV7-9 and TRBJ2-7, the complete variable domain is DTGVSQNPRHKITKRGQNVTFRCDPISEHNRLYWYRQTLGQGPEFLTYFQNEAQLEKSRLLSDRFSAERPKGSFSTLEIQRTEQGDSAMYLCASSLQLGSSGEQYFGPGTRLTVT.

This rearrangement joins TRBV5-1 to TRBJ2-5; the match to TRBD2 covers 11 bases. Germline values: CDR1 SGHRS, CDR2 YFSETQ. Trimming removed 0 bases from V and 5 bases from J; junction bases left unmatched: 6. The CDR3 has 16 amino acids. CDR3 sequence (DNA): TGCGCCAGCAGCTTGGGGGGGACTAGCGGAAGGGAGACCCAGTACTTC. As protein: CASSLGGTSGRETQYF.

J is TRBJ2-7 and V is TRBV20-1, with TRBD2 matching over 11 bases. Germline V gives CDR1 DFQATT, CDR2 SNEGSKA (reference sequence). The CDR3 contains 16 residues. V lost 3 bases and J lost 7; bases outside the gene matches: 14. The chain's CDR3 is CSASSLAGGTLKEQYF. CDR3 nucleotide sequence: TGCAGTGCTAGTTCGCTAGCGGGGGGCACCCTCAAGGAGCAGTACTTC.

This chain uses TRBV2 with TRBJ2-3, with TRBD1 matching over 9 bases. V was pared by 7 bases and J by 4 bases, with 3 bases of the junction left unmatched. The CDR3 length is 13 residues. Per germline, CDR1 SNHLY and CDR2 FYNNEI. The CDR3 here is CASNNRGPDTQYF. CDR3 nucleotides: TGTGCCAGCAATAACAGGGGGCCAGATACGCAGTATTTT.

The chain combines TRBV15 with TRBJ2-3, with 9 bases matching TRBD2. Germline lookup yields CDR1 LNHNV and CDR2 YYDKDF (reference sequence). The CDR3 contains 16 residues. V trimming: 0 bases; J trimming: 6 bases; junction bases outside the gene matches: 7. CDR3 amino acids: CATSRDPASGEDTQYF. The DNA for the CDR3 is TGTGCCACCAGCAGAGATCCCGCTAGCGGGGAGGATACGCAGTATTTT.

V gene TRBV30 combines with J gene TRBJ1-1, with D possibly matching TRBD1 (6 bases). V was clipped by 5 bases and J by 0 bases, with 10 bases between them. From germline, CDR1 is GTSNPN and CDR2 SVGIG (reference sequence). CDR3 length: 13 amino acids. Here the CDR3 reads CAWGGQMNTEAFF. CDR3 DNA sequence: TGTGCCTGGGGAGGACAGATGAACACTGAAGCTTTCTTT.

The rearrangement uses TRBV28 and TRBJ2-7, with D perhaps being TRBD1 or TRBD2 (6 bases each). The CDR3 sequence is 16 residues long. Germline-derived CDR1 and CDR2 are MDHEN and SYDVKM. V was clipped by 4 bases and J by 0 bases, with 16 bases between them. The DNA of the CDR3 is TGTGCCAGCAGTTCCCCAAGGGGGGCTAGCTCCTACGAGCAGTACTTC. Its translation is CASSSPRGASSYEQYF. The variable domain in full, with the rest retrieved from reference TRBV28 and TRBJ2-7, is DVKVTQSSRYLVKRTGEKVFLECVQDMDHENMFWYRQDPGLGLRLIYFSYDVKMKEKGDIPEGYSVSREKKERFSLILESASTNQTSMYLCASSSPRGASSYEQYFGPGTRLTVT.

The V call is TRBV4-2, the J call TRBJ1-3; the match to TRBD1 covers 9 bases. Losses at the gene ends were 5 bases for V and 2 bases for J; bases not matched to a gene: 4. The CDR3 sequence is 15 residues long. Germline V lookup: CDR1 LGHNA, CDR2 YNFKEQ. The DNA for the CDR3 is TGTGCCAGCAGCTCGACAGGGGGAGCTGGAAACACCATATATTTT. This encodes CASSSTGGAGNTIYF.

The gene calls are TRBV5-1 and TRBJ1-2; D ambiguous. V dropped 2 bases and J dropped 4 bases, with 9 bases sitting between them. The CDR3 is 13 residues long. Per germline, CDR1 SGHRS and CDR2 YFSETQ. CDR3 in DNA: TGCGCCAGCAGCTTCTCGGATAGCTATGGCTACACCTTC. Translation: CASSFSDSYGYTF. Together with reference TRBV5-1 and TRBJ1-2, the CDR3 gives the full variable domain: KAGVTQTPRYLIKTRGQQVTLSCSPISGHRSVSWYQQTPGQGLQFLFEYFSETQRNKGNFPGRFSGRQFSNSRSEMNVSTLELGDSALYLCASSFSDSYGYTFGSGTRLTVV.

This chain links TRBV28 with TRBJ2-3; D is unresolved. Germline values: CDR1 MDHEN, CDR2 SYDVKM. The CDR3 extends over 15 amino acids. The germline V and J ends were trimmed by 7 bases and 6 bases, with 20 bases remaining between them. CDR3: CASTPFVGGRDTQYF. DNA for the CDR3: TGTGCCAGCACCCCCTTCGTGGGTGGGCGGGATACGCAGTATTTT.

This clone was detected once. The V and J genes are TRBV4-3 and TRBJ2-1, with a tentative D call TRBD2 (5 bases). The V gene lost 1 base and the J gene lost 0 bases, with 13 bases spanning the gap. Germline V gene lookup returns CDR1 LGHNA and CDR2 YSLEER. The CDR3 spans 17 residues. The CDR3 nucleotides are TGCGCCAGCAGCCAAGGGCTAGCCTCGAGCTCCTACAATGAGCAGTTCTTC. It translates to CASSQGLASSSYNEQFF.

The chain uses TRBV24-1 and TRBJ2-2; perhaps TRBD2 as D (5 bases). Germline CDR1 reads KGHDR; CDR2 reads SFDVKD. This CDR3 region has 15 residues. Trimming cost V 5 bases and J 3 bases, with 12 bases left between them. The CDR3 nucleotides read TGTGCCACCAGTGGGAGGTCAAGTCACACCGGGGAGCTGTTTTTT. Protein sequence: CATSGRSSHTGELFF.

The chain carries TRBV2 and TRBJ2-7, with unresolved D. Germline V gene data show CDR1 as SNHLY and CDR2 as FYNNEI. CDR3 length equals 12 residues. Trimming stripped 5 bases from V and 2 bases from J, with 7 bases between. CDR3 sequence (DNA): TGTGCCAGCAGTTACAGCACCTACGAGCAGTACTTC. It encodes CASSYSTYEQYF.

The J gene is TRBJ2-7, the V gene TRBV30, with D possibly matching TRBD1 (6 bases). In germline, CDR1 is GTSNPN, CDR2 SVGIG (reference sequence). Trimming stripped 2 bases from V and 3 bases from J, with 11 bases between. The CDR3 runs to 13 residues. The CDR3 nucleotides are TGTGCCTGGAGTCCCCAGACAGGCTACGAGCAGTACTTC. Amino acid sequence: CAWSPQTGYEQYF.

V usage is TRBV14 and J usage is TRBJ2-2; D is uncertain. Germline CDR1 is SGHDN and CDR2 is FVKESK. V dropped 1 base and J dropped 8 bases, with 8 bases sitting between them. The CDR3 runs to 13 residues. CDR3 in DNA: TGTGCCAGCAGCCAAGCTAGAAGGGGGGAGCTGTTTTTT. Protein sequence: CASSQARRGELFF.

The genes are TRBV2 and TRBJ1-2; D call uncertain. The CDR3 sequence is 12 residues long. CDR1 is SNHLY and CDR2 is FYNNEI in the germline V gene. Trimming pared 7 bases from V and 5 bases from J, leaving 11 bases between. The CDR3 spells CASKLGPYGYTF. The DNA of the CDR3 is TGTGCCAGCAAGCTCGGACCTTATGGCTACACCTTC.

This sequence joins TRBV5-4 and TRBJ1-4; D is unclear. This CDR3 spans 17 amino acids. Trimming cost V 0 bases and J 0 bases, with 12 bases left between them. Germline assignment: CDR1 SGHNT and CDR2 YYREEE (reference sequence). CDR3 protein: CASSLGRVKATNEKLFF. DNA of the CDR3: TGTGCCAGCAGCTTGGGTAGGGTAAAAGCAACTAATGAAAAACTGTTTTTT. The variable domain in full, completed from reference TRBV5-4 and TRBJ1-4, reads ETGVTQSPTHLIKTRGQQVTLRCSSQSGHNTVSWYQQALGQGPQFIFQYYREEENGRGNFPPRFSGLQFPNYSSELNVNALELDDSALYLCASSLGRVKATNEKLFFGSGTQLSVL.

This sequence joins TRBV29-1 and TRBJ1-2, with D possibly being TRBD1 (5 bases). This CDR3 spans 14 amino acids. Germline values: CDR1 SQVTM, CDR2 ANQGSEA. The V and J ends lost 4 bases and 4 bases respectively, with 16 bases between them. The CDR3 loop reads CSVGVSSGGYGYTF. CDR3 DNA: TGCAGCGTTGGGGTTAGCAGTGGGGGCTATGGCTACACCTTC.

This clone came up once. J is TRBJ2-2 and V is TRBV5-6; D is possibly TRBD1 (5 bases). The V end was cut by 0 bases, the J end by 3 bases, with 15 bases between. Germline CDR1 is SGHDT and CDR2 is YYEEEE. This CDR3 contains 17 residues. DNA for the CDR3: TGTGCCAGCAGCTTGGCCACAGAAGGACAACACACCGGGGAGCTGTTTTTT. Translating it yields CASSLATEGQHTGELFF.

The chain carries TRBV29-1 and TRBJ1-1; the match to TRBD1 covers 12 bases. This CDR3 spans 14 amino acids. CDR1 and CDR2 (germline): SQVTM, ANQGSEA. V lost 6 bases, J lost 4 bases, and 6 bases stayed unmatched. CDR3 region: CSVRDRGRSTEAFF. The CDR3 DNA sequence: TGCAGCGTCCGGGACAGGGGGCGTAGCACTGAAGCTTTCTTT.

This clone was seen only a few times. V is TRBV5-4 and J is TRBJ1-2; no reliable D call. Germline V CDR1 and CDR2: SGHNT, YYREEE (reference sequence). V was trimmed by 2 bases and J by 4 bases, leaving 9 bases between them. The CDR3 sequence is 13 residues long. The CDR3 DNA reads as TGTGCCAGCAGCTTATCGGCAGCCTATGGCTACACCTTC. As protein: CASSLSAAYGYTF.

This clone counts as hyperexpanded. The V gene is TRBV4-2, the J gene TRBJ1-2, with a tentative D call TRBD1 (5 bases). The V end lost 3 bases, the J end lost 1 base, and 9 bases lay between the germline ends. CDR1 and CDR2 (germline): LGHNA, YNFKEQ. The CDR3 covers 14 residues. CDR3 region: CASSQRDRNYGYTF. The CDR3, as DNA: TGTGCCAGCAGCCAGAGGGACCGTAACTATGGCTACACCTTC.

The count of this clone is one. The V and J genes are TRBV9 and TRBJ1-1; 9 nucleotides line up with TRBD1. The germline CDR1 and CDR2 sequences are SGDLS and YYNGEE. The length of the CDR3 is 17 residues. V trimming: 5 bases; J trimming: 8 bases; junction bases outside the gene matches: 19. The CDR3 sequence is CASSPNPGQGWGGEAFF. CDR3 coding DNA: TGTGCCAGCAGTCCTAACCCGGGACAGGGCTGGGGTGGGGAAGCTTTCTTT.

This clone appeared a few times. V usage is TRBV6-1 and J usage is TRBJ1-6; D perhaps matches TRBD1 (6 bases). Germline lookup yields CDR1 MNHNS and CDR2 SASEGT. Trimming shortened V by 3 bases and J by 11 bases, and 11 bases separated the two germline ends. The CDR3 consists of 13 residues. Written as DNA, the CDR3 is TGTGCCAGCAGTGAGGACAGAAGGGCACCCCTCCACTTT. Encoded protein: CASSEDRRAPLHF.

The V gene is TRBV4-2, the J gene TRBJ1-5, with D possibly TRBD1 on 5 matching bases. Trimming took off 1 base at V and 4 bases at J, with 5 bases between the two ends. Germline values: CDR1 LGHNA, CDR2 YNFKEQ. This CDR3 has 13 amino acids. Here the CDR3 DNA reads TGTGCCAGCAGCCAAGGACAGAATCAGCCCCAGCATTTT. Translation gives CASSQGQNQPQHF.

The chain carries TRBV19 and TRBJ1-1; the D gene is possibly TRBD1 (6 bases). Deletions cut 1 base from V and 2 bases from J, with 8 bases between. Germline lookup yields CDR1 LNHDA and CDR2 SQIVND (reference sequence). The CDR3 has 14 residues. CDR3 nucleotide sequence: TGTGCCAGTAGTATAGGGGGGGCCAACACTGAAGCTTTCTTT. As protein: CASSIGGANTEAFF.